These T cell receptor beta chains were read from a single sample in a study of blood T cell repertoires in COVID-19. Using immunoSEQ multiplex PCR, the repertoire was profiled, and TCRdb retains in-frame clones only, with some absent. The sample holds more than 450,000 clones, 75% to 90% seen once. Sequenced sample: PBMCs or T cells enriched from blood (not recorded which). Receptors originate from a woman between 18 and 29 years old who had recovered from COVID-19. Both conserved end residues are part of each CDR3. D genes are given only for firm matches. Not all rows give a size; the values are once, few, many and, for expanded clones, a class.

V gene: TRBV5-1
J gene: TRBJ2-5
D gene: -
clone size: -
CDR3 DNA: TGCGCCAGCAGCCCGGCGACACAACTTCAAGAGACCCAGTACTTC
CDR3 protein: CASSPATQLQETQYF

V gene: TRBV3-1/TRBV3-2
J gene: TRBJ1-1
D gene: -
clone size: few
CDR3 DNA: TGTGCCAGCAGCCCGAGCTCCAGGGGCGTCACTGAAGCTTTCTTT
CDR3 protein: CASSPSSRGVTEAFF

V gene: TRBV28
J gene: TRBJ2-6
D gene: -
clone size: -
CDR3 DNA: TGTGCCAGCAGTTTTGCCGGGGTCTCTGGGGCCAACGTCCTGACTTTC
CDR3 protein: CASSFAGVSGANVLTF

V gene: TRBV6-6
J gene: TRBJ2-7
D gene: TRBD1
clone size: -
CDR3 DNA: TGTGCCAGCAGTTCGCCCGGGACAGGGGACTACGAGCAGTACTTC
CDR3 protein: CASSSPGTGDYEQYF

V gene: TRBV28
J gene: TRBJ1-2
D gene: -
clone size: -
CDR3 DNA: TGTGCCAGCAGTGGGGGGGCGCACTATGGCTACACCTTC
CDR3 protein: CASSGGAHYGYTF

V gene: TRBV9
J gene: TRBJ2-6
D gene: -
clone size: -
CDR3 DNA: TGTGCCAGCGAACGAGTTGGGGCCAACGTCCTGACTTTC
CDR3 protein: CASERVGANVLTF

V gene: TRBV28
J gene: TRBJ2-3
D gene: TRBD2
clone size: -
CDR3 DNA: TGTGCCAGCATTCCTAACTCGGGGGGGCCGGCAGATACGCAGTATTTT
CDR3 protein: CASIPNSGGPADTQYF

V gene: TRBV2
J gene: TRBJ1-1
D gene: -
clone size: once
CDR3 DNA: TGTGCCAGCAGTGTCTTGGGGGGGGACACTGAAGCTTTCTTT
CDR3 protein: CASSVLGGDTEAFF

V gene: TRBV5-6
J gene: TRBJ2-1
D gene: TRBD2
clone size: -
CDR3 DNA: TGTGCCAGCAGCGGGAATTTAGCGGGGGCCTACAATGAGCAGTTCTTC
CDR3 protein: CASSGNLAGAYNEQFF

V gene: TRBV6-5
J gene: TRBJ2-2
D gene: TRBD1
clone size: -
CDR3 DNA: TGTGCCAGCAGGGGACAGATCCTCACCGGGGAGCTGTTTTTT
CDR3 protein: CASRGQILTGELFF

V gene: TRBV2
J gene: TRBJ2-2
D gene: TRBD2
clone size: -
CDR3 DNA: TGTGCCAGCAGGGAACTAGCGGGGGCGAACACCGGGGAGCTGTTTTTT
CDR3 protein: CASRELAGANTGELFF

V gene: TRBV9
J gene: TRBJ2-7
D gene: TRBD2
clone size: -
CDR3 DNA: TGTGCCAGCAGCCGGGGTCGACTAGCGGGCCCCCTGGAGCAGTACTTC
CDR3 protein: CASSRGRLAGPLEQYF

V gene: TRBV4-1
J gene: TRBJ1-5
D gene: -
clone size: -
CDR3 DNA: TGCGCCAGCAGCCGAACGCAAGGGGAACAGCCCCAGCATTTT
CDR3 protein: CASSRTQGEQPQHF

V gene: TRBV12-5
J gene: TRBJ1-5
D gene: -
clone size: -
CDR3 DNA: TGTGCTAGTGGTTTGGTACTGCGGGGGGAGCAGCCCCAGCATTTT
CDR3 protein: CASGLVLRGEQPQHF

V gene: TRBV7-3
J gene: TRBJ2-7
D gene: -
clone size: -
CDR3 DNA: TGTGCCAGCAGCTCCGATACAGGGTACGAGCAGTACTTC
CDR3 protein: CASSSDTGYEQYF

V gene: TRBV2
J gene: TRBJ1-5
D gene: -
clone size: -
CDR3 DNA: TGTGCCAGCAAAGGACAGCCTTATAGCAATCAGCCCCAGCATTTT
CDR3 protein: CASKGQPYSNQPQHF

V gene: TRBV5-1
J gene: TRBJ2-1
D gene: TRBD2
clone size: -
CDR3 DNA: TGCGCCAGCAGGGGCGGGGGGACAACAACGGATGAGCAGTTCTTC
CDR3 protein: CASRGGGTTTDEQFF

V gene: TRBV28
J gene: TRBJ1-2
D gene: -
clone size: -
CDR3 DNA: TGTGCCAGCAGTTTGTCCTCCGGGGGAGGAGGCTACACCTTC
CDR3 protein: CASSLSSGGGGYTF

V gene: TRBV2
J gene: TRBJ2-7
D gene: TRBD1
clone size: -
CDR3 DNA: TGTGCCAGCATGGGGGACAGGGGGACCACTAACCATCCAACCTACGAGCAGTACTTC
CDR3 protein: CASMGDRGTTNHPTYEQYF

V gene: TRBV7-3
J gene: TRBJ2-2
D gene: TRBD1
clone size: -
CDR3 DNA: TGTGCCAGCAGCCCCGGGACAGGGAACACCGGGGAGCTGTTTTTT
CDR3 protein: CASSPGTGNTGELFF

V gene: TRBV7-8
J gene: TRBJ1-1
D gene: -
clone size: -
CDR3 DNA: TGTGCCAGCAGCTTAGCTTATAGGGCGGGTGAGGACACTGAAGCTTTCTTT
CDR3 protein: CASSLAYRAGEDTEAFF

V gene: TRBV10-2
J gene: TRBJ1-1
D gene: -
clone size: -
CDR3 DNA: TGCGCCAGCAGTGAGGCGGATAGGAACACTGAAGCTTTCTTT
CDR3 protein: CASSEADRNTEAFF

V gene: TRBV30
J gene: TRBJ2-7
D gene: -
clone size: -
CDR3 DNA: TGTGCCTGGAGGCGGCAGGGCCGATCCTACGAGCAGTACTTC
CDR3 protein: CAWRRQGRSYEQYF

V gene: TRBV20-1
J gene: TRBJ1-2
D gene: -
clone size: -
CDR3 DNA: TGCAGTGCTAGTGAGCGGTCTACAGGGCCCTATGGCTACACCTTC
CDR3 protein: CSASERSTGPYGYTF

V gene: TRBV30
J gene: TRBJ1-1
D gene: -
clone size: -
CDR3 DNA: TGTGCCTGGAGTGGACATTCTGGCACTGAAGCTTTCTTT
CDR3 protein: CAWSGHSGTEAFF

V gene: TRBV7-9
J gene: TRBJ1-6
D gene: -
clone size: -
CDR3 DNA: TGTGCCAGCAGCTTTGGAGGGAATGGCGCACCCCTCCACTTT
CDR3 protein: CASSFGGNGAPLHF

V gene: TRBV2
J gene: TRBJ2-3
D gene: -
clone size: -
CDR3 DNA: TGTGCCAGCCTCCCCACCGGGGAAGATACGCAGTATTTT
CDR3 protein: CASLPTGEDTQYF

V gene: TRBV19
J gene: TRBJ2-3
D gene: TRBD2
clone size: -
CDR3 DNA: TGTGCCAGTAGTATAACCTCACTAGCGGGGGCCTCAGATACGCAGTATTTT
CDR3 protein: CASSITSLAGASDTQYF

V gene: TRBV18
J gene: TRBJ2-1
D gene: -
clone size: -
CDR3 DNA: TGTGCCAGCTCACAACTTAGCCACAATGAGCAGTTCTTC
CDR3 protein: CASSQLSHNEQFF

V gene: TRBV10-3
J gene: TRBJ1-1
D gene: -
clone size: -
CDR3 DNA: TGTGCCATCAGTCCGATGGGGAGCAAGTTGAACACTGAAGCTTTCTTT
CDR3 protein: CAISPMGSKLNTEAFF

V gene: TRBV5-1
J gene: TRBJ2-7
D gene: -
clone size: -
CDR3 DNA: TGCGCCAGCAGCGCCGGACAGACCTACGAGCAGTACTTC
CDR3 protein: CASSAGQTYEQYF

V gene: TRBV4-1
J gene: TRBJ2-1
D gene: TRBD2
clone size: -
CDR3 DNA: TGCGCCAGCAGCCAAGATCACAATTTCGGGGGGGGGTACAATGAGCAGTTCTTC
CDR3 protein: CASSQDHNFGGGYNEQFF

V gene: TRBV12-3/TRBV12-4
J gene: TRBJ1-6
D gene: -
clone size: few
CDR3 DNA: TGTGCCAGCAGTTCGGGGGGTAGTTCACCCCTCCACTTT
CDR3 protein: CASSSGGSSPLHF

V gene: TRBV18
J gene: TRBJ1-1
D gene: -
clone size: few
CDR3 DNA: TGTGCCAGCTCTCCCCAGGGGACCCTGGGCACTGAAGCTTTCTTT
CDR3 protein: CASSPQGTLGTEAFF

V gene: TRBV19
J gene: TRBJ2-3
D gene: TRBD2
clone size: -
CDR3 DNA: TGTGCCAGTAGTATAGTACGGGGGGCAGATACGCAGTATTTT
CDR3 protein: CASSIVRGADTQYF

V gene: TRBV9
J gene: TRBJ2-2
D gene: TRBD1
clone size: -
CDR3 DNA: TGTGCCAGCAGCGTCGGGACAGGGAACACCGGGGAGCTGTTTTTT
CDR3 protein: CASSVGTGNTGELFF

V gene: TRBV7-2
J gene: TRBJ1-1
D gene: -
clone size: few
CDR3 DNA: TGTGCCAGCAGCTGGGCTACACCGAACACTGAAGCTTTCTTT
CDR3 protein: CASSWATPNTEAFF

V gene: TRBV7-9
J gene: TRBJ2-3
D gene: -
clone size: few
CDR3 DNA: TGTGCCAGCAGCCTCCGACAGACCACAGATACGCAGTATTTT
CDR3 protein: CASSLRQTTDTQYF

V gene: TRBV4-1
J gene: TRBJ1-3
D gene: -
clone size: -
CDR3 DNA: TGCGCCAGCAGCCAAGCGACTCCGGGAAACACCATATATTTT
CDR3 protein: CASSQATPGNTIYF

V gene: TRBV13
J gene: TRBJ1-1
D gene: -
clone size: few
CDR3 DNA: TGTGCCAGCAGACTTGGAGGGCGGGAGAACACTGAAGCTTTCTTT
CDR3 protein: CASRLGGRENTEAFF

V gene: TRBV2
J gene: TRBJ2-1
D gene: TRBD2
clone size: -
CDR3 DNA: TGTGCCAGCAGTGAAGCGACAGCCCGACTAGCGGGGTTGAACGGCTATGAGCAGTTCTTC
CDR3 protein: CASSEATARLAGLNGYEQFF

V gene: TRBV28
J gene: TRBJ1-4
D gene: -
clone size: -
CDR3 DNA: TGTGCCAGCAGTTTGGCGGGGTACCACTTAAAAACGGAAAAACTGTTTTTT
CDR3 protein: CASSLAGYHLKTEKLFF

V gene: TRBV2
J gene: TRBJ1-6
D gene: -
clone size: -
CDR3 DNA: TGTGCCAGCAGTGGTCAAGGACAGAACAATTCACCCCTCCACTTT
CDR3 protein: CASSGQGQNNSPLHF

V gene: TRBV9
J gene: TRBJ2-7
D gene: TRBD1
clone size: -
CDR3 DNA: TGTGCCAGCAGCCCCCGACAGGGGCCCTACGAGCAGTACTTC
CDR3 protein: CASSPRQGPYEQYF

V gene: TRBV5-1
J gene: TRBJ2-7
D gene: -
clone size: -
CDR3 DNA: TGCGCCAGCAGCTTCCAACCCGGGGACTGGGGCCACGAGCAGTACTTC
CDR3 protein: CASSFQPGDWGHEQYF

V gene: TRBV6-5
J gene: TRBJ1-6
D gene: TRBD1
clone size: -
CDR3 DNA: TGTGCCAGCAGCCAAGACAGGGGGCGAGGGCCCCTCCACTTT
CDR3 protein: CASSQDRGRGPLHF

V gene: TRBV19
J gene: TRBJ2-5
D gene: -
clone size: -
CDR3 DNA: TGTGCCAGTAGTCAGGGGAGAGAGGAGACCCAGTACTTC
CDR3 protein: CASSQGREETQYF

V gene: TRBV28
J gene: TRBJ1-5
D gene: -
clone size: -
CDR3 DNA: TGTGCCAGCAGTTTTGAGGGACAGCCCCAGCATTTT
CDR3 protein: CASSFEGQPQHF

V gene: TRBV28
J gene: TRBJ1-2
D gene: -
clone size: once
CDR3 DNA: TGTGCCAGCAGTTCGGCCAGCGACAGTTTAGAAGGGGGCTACACCTTC
CDR3 protein: CASSSASDSLEGGYTF